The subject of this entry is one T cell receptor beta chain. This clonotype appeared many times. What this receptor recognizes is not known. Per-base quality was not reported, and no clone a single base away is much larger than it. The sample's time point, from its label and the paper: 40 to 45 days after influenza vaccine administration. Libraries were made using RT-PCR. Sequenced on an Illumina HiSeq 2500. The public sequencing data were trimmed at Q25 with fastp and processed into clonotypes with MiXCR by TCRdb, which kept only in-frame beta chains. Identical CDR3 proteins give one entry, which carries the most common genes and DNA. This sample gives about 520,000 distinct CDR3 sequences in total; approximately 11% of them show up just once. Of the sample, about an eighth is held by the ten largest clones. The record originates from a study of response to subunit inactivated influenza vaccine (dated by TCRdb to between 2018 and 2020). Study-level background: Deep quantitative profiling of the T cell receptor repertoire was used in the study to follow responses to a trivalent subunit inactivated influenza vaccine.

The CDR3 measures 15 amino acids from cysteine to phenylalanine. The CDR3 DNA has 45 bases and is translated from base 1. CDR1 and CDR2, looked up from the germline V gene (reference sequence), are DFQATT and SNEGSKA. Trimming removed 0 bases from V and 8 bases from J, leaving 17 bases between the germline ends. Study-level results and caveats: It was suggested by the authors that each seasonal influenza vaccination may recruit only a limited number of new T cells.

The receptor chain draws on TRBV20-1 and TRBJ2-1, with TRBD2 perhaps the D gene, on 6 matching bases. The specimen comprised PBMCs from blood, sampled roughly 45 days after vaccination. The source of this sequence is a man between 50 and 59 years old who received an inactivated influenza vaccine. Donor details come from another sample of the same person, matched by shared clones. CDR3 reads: CSARDSASAGDEQFF. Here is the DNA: TGCAGTGCTAGAGATTCCGCTAGCGCCGGCGATGAGCAGTTCTTC.